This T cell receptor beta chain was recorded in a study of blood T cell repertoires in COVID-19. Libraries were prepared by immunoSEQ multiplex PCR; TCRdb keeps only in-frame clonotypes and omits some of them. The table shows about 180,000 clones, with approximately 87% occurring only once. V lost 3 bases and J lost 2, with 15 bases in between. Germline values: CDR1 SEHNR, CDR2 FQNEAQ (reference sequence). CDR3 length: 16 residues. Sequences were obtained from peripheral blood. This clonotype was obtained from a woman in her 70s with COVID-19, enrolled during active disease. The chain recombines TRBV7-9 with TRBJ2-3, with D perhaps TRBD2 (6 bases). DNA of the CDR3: TGTGCCAGCAGCTTTTATCTCGCGGGAACCACAGATACGCAGTATTTT. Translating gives CASSFYLAGTTDTQYF.